This TCR beta chain was retrieved from a study of technical replicates of blood from several donors. Sequencing was performed with immunoSEQ multiplex PCR; in TCRdb, only in-frame clones are kept and a portion is missing. Of about 49,000 clones listed, 90% to 95% are singletons. The germline CDR1 and CDR2 sequences are SGHTA and FQGNSA. Germline trimming cut 2 bases from V and 5 bases from J; bases unmatched to any gene: 5. The CDR3 spans 16 residues. The TCR was taken from a human donor in good health. Some clones in this sample may be carry-over from other donors' samples. The V and J genes are TRBV7-2 and TRBJ2-3; 12 nucleotides line up with TRBD2. Material for sequencing was PBMCs. The DNA of the CDR3 is TGTGCCAGCAGCTTATCCCTAGCGGGAGGGGAAGATACGCAGTATTTT. It is translated as CASSLSLAGGEDTQYF.